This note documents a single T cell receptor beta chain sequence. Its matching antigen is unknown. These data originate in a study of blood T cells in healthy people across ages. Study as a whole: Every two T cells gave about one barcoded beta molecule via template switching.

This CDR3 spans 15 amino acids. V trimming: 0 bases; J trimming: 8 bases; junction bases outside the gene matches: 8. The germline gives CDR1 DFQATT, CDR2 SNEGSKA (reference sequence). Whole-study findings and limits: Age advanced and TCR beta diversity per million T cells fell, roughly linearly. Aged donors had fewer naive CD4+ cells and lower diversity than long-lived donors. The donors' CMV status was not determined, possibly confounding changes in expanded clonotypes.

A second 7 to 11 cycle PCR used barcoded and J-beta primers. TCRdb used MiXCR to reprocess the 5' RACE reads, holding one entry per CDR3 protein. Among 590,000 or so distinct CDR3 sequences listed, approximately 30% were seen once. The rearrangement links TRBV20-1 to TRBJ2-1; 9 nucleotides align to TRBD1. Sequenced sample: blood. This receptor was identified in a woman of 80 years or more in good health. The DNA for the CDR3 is TGCAGTGCTAGAGACCGACAGGGGGGGGTTTATGAGCAGTTCTTC. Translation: CSARDRQGGVYEQFF.